Sequencing of this TCR beta chain was carried out in a study of CD8 T cells in Susac syndrome. RNA totalling roughly 0.5 to 1 ug underwent reverse transcription with random hexamers. Amplification of TCR beta CDR3 across 54 Vbeta and 13 Jbeta was performed with immunoSEQ multiplex PCR. TCRdb reprocessed the immunoSEQ multiplex PCR reads with MiXCR, giving one entry per CDR3 protein. This sample has over 100,000 distinct CDR3 sequences, with just under 95% found just once. Germline loops: CDR1 LGHDT, CDR2 YNNKEL (reference sequence). V was pared by 1 base and J by 6 bases, with 10 bases between. CDR3 length: 14 residues. In blood CD8+ and CD4+ T cells, TCR beta underwent sequencing. While serving as controls, healthy donors were matched for age and sex. Isolation of CD8+ and CD4+ T cells was performed negatively, whereas enrichment of TEMRA cells was done by FACS.

This sequence was found in a human donor in good health. Sequencing used CD8+ T cells from PBMCs. V and J are TRBV3-1 and TRBJ2-4, with D unresolved. The CDR3 spells CASSQGHTGNIQYF. The CDR3 DNA sequence: TGTGCCAGCAGCCAAGGACATACGGGAAACATTCAGTACTTC.